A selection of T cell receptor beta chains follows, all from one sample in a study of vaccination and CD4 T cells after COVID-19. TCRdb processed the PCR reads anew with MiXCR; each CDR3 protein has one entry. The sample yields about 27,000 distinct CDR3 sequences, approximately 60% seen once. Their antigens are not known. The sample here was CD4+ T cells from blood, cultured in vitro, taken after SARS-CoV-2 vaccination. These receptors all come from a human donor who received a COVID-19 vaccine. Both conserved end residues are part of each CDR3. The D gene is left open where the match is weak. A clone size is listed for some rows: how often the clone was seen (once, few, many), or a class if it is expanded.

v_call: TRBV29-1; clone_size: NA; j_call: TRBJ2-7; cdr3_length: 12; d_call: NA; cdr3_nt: TGCAGCGGTACTACAGGGGGGGACGAGCAGTACTTC; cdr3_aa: CSGTTGGDEQYF
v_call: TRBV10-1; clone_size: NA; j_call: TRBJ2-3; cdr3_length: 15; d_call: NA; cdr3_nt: TGCGCCAGCAGTGAGTCTCCGACAGTGACAGATACGCAGTATTTT; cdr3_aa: CASSESPTVTDTQYF
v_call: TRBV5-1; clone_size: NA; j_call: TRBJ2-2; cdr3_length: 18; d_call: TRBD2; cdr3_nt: TGCGCCAGCAGCCGGGAACTAGCGGGGGGCACGAACACCGGGGAGCTGTTTTTT; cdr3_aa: CASSRELAGGTNTGELFF
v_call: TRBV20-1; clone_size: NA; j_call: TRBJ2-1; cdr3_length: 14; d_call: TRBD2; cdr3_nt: TGCAGTGCTCTTTGGACTAGCATATACAATGAGCAGTTCTTC; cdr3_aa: CSALWTSIYNEQFF
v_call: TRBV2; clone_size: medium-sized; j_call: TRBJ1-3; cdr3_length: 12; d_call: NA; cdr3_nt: TGTGCCAGCAGTGTAAGCCGATACACCATATATTTT; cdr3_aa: CASSVSRYTIYF
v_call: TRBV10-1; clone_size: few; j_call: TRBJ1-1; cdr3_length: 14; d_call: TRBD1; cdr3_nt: TGCGCCAGCAGTCCGGGGACAGAGAACACTGAAGCTTTCTTT; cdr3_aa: CASSPGTENTEAFF
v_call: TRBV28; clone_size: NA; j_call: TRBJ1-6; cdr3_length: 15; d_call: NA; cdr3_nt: TGTGCCAGCAGTATCCCACAGGGTGAGAGTTCACCCCTCCACTTT; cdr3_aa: CASSIPQGESSPLHF
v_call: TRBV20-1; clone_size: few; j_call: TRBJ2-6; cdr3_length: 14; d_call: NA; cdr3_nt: TGCAGTGCTGTAATGTCCTCTGGGGCCAACGTCCTGACTTTC; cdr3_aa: CSAVMSSGANVLTF
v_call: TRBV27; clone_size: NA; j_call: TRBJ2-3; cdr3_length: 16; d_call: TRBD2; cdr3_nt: TGTGCCAGCAGTTCAAACTTAGCGGGGGGACTCCATACGCAGTATTTT; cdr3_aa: CASSSNLAGGLHTQYF
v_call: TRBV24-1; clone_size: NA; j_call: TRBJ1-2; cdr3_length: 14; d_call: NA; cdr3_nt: TGTGCCACCAGTGATTTTGGTCAGGGCGATGGCTACACCTTC; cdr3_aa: CATSDFGQGDGYTF
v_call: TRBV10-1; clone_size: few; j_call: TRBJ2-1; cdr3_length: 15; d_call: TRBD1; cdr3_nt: TGCGCCAGCAGTGAGGGGACAGGACCATACAATGAGCAGTTCTTC; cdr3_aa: CASSEGTGPYNEQFF